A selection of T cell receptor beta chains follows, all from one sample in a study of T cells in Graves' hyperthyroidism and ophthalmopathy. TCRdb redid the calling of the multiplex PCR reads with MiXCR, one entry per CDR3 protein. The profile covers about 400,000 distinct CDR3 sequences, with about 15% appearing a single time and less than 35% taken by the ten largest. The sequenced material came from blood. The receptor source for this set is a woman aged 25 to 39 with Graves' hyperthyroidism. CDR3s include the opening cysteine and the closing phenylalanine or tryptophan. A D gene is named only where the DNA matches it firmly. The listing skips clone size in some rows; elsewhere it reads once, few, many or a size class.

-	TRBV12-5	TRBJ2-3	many	CASGLSRTATSTDTQYF	TGTGCTAGTGGTTTGTCGAGGACAGCAACTAGCACAGATACGCAGTATTTT
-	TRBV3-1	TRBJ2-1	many	CASSLPLGLGNEQFF	TGTGCCAGCAGCCTTCCCCTGGGCCTAGGCAATGAGCAGTTCTTC
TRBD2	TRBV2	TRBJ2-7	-	CASSEGRLAGVSHEQYF	TGTGCCAGCAGTGAAGGGAGACTAGCGGGAGTTAGCCACGAGCAGTACTTC
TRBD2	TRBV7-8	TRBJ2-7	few	CASSLGSVSGSQFYEQYF	TGTGCCAGCAGCTTAGGTAGCGTTAGCGGGAGTCAATTCTACGAGCAGTACTTC
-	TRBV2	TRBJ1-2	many	CASSSLASRYGYTF	TGTGCCAGCAGTTCCTTGGCCAGCCGGTATGGCTACACCTTC
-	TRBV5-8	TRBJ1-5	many	CASSFRTSHQPQHF	TGTGCCAGCAGCTTCAGGACATCGCATCAGCCCCAGCATTTT
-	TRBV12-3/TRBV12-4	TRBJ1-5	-	CASSLALAGSGNQPQHF	TGTGCCAGCAGTTTAGCGCTGGCGGGCTCGGGCAATCAGCCCCAGCATTTT
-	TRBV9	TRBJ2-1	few	CASSVGSGLDYNEQFF	TGTGCCAGCAGCGTAGGTAGCGGCCTTGACTACAATGAGCAGTTCTTC
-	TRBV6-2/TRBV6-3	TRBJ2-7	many	CASSYSFSAEQYF	TGTGCCAGCAGTTACTCCTTTTCTGCCGAGCAGTACTTC
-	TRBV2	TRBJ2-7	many	CASSVRDTHIEQYF	TGTGCCAGCAGTGTCCGAGACACCCATATCGAGCAGTACTTC
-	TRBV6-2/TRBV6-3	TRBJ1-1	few	CASSYIGPPNTEAFF	TGTGCCAGCAGTTACATAGGACCCCCGAACACTGAAGCTTTCTTT
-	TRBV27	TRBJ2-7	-	CASTAGTLYEQYF	TGTGCCAGCACCGCCGGGACCCTATACGAGCAGTACTTC
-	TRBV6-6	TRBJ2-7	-	CASSYSDGSYEQYF	TGTGCCAGCAGTTACTCGGACGGTAGCTACGAGCAGTACTTC
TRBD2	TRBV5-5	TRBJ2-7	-	CASSSGGGKRKDEQYF	TGTGCCAGCAGCTCTGGGGGAGGGAAGAGAAAAGACGAGCAGTACTTC
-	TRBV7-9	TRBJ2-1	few	CASSLAGEYNEQFF	TGTGCCAGCAGCTTAGCGGGAGAGTACAATGAGCAGTTCTTC
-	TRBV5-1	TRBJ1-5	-	CASSLGPGQGNQPQHF	TGCGCCAGCAGCTTGGGTCCGGGTCAGGGCAATCAGCCCCAGCATTTT
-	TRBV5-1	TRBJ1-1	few	CASSLGPLVTEAFF	TGCGCCAGCAGCTTGGGCCCCCTCGTCACTGAAGCTTTCTTT
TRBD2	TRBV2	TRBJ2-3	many	CASSPTSGSPDTQYF	TGTGCCAGCAGCCCGACTAGCGGGAGCCCAGATACGCAGTATTTT
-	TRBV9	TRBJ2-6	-	CASSEGAGANVLTF	TGTGCCAGCAGCGAGGGAGCTGGGGCCAACGTCCTGACTTTC